One sample yielded the 10 T cell receptor beta chains listed below, sequenced in a study of cytomegalovirus exposure and HLA in healthy donors. PCR involved 60 Vbeta and 13 Jbeta primers. Produced via immunoSEQ multiplex PCR; TCRdb's table is partial and in-frame only. The sample includes around 250,000 clones, about 80% seen only once; the top ten take 8%. Sequencing input: PBMCs. The receptors here all came from a woman aged 60-75 years in good health and CMV-seropositive.

This clone showed up just a few times. This chain uses TRBV5-1 with TRBJ2-2, with D tentatively TRBD1 (6 bases). V was trimmed by 0 bases and J by 2 bases, leaving 11 bases between them. The CDR3 runs to 16 residues. The germline V gene encodes CDR1 SGHRS and CDR2 YFSETQ. The CDR3 region is CASSLAGAVNTGELFF. The CDR3 DNA sequence: TGCGCCAGCAGCTTGGCAGGGGCAGTAAACACCGGGGAGCTGTTTTTT.

This chain uses TRBV2 with TRBJ1-2; unclear D gene. CDR3 length equals 13 residues. V lost 4 bases and J lost 5, with 11 bases in between. Germline-derived CDR1 and CDR2 are SNHLY and FYNNEI. CDR3 residues: CASSVPAAYGYTF. CDR3 nucleotides: TGTGCCAGCAGTGTTCCCGCGGCGTATGGCTACACCTTC.

V and J are TRBV4-1 and TRBJ2-1; maybe TRBD2 (5 bases). CDR1 is MGHRA, CDR2 YSYEKL, per germline. Between the trimmed V and J ends, which lost 1 base and 6 bases, there was a span of 13 bases. This CDR3 is built from 15 residues. Here the CDR3 DNA reads TGCGCCAGCAGCCAAGGAGGTCTCCGGGGCAATGAGCAGTTCTTC. It codes for CASSQGGLRGNEQFF.

The V gene is TRBV4-1, the J gene TRBJ2-7; 10 positions match TRBD2. V shed 1 base and J 9 bases; nucleotides not matched to a gene: 6. This CDR3 spans 14 amino acids. Germline values: CDR1 MGHRA, CDR2 YSYEKL. CDR3 residues: CASSQGLAGAVQYF. The CDR3, as DNA: TGCGCCAGCAGCCAAGGGCTAGCGGGAGCTGTGCAGTACTTC.

V gene TRBV7-8 combines with J gene TRBJ1-1, with 8 bases fitting TRBD1. The CDR3 extends over 15 amino acids. The V gene end was trimmed by 1 base and the J gene end by 0 bases; junction bases not matched to a gene: 1. The V gene's germline CDR1 is SGHVS and CDR2 FQNEAQ. As DNA, the CDR3 is TGTGCCAGCAGCTTAGGGGGACAGGTGAACACTGAAGCTTTCTTT. Amino acid sequence: CASSLGGQVNTEAFF.

The chain links TRBV5-4 to TRBJ1-2; D unresolved. The CDR3 extends over 16 amino acids. In germline, CDR1 is SGHNT, CDR2 YYREEE (reference sequence). Trimming removed 3 bases from V and 1 base from J, with 16 bases in between. CDR3 in amino acids: CASSSKTTINNYGYTF. The CDR3 nucleotides are TGTGCCAGCAGCTCCAAAACAACGATCAATAACTATGGCTACACCTTC.

The chain couples TRBV7-9 to TRBJ2-7; TRBD1 matches 7 bases. Germline-derived CDR1 and CDR2 are SEHNR and FQNEAQ (reference sequence). The CDR3 runs 13 residues. J gave up 8 bases and V 3 bases, and 7 bases lay outside the gene matches. The CDR3 loop reads CASSFSGTDQQYF. In nucleotides, the CDR3 is TGTGCCAGCAGCTTCTCCGGGACAGACCAGCAGTACTTC. The whole variable domain, filled in from reference TRBV7-9 and TRBJ2-7, reads DTGVSQNPRHKITKRGQNVTFRCDPISEHNRLYWYRQTLGQGPEFLTYFQNEAQLEKSRLLSDRFSAERPKGSFSTLEIQRTEQGDSAMYLCASSFSGTDQQYFGPGTRLTVT.

This clone was recorded a few times. The J gene is TRBJ2-2, the V gene TRBV7-3; D is possibly TRBD2 (5 bases). The V gene lost 2 bases and the J gene lost 2 bases, with 15 bases spanning the gap. The CDR3 is 17 residues long. In germline, CDR1 is SGHTA, CDR2 FQGTGA. The CDR3 DNA reads TGTGCCAGCAGCTTACCCCAGCGGCGGGCAAACACCGGGGAGCTGTTTTTT. The encoded protein is CASSLPQRRANTGELFF.

As for this clone: One end of the junction fails to match germline, which may point to a read error. The chain has TRBV7-9 and TRBJ2-7, with 8 bases that match TRBD1. The CDR3 contains 12 residues. CDR1 is SEHNR, CDR2 FQNEAQ, per germline (reference sequence). The CDR3 loop is CSSSSGQGEQYF. The DNA for the CDR3 is TGTTCCAGCAGCTCCGGACAGGGCGAGCAGTACTTC.

V gene TRBV10-1 combines with J gene TRBJ2-7; tentative D call: TRBD2 (6 bases). V shed 3 bases and J shed 7 bases, with 10 bases lying between them. From germline, CDR1 is WNHNN and CDR2 SYGVQD (reference sequence). This CDR3 region has 12 residues. The CDR3: CASSDGGREQYF. In DNA form, the CDR3 reads TGCGCCAGCAGTGATGGAGGGAGAGAGCAGTACTTC.